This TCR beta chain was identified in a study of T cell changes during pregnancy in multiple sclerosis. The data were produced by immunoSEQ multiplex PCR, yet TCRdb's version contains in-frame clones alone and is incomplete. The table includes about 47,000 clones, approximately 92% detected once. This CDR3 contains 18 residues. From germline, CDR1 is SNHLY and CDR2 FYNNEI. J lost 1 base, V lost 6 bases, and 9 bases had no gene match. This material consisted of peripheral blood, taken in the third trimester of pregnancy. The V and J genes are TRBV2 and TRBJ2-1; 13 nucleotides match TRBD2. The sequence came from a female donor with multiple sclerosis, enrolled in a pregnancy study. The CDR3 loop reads CASSVQLAGGPSYNEQFF. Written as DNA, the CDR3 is TGTGCCAGCAGCGTCCAACTAGCGGGAGGGCCTTCCTACAATGAGCAGTTCTTC.